These T cell receptor beta chains were read from a single sample in a study of cytotoxic CD8 clonotypes in ibrutinib-treated CLL. Here immunoSEQ multiplex PCR was the method, and the copy in TCRdb shows in-frame clones only, minus some. Among some 92,000 clones listed, roughly three quarters were seen once. This specimen was PBMCs, taken after 24 months of ibrutinib treatment. The source of these receptors is a human donor with chronic lymphocytic leukemia. The CDR3 runs from the conserved cysteine through the conserved F or W. The D gene is left open where the match is weak. Expanded clones get a size class; other rows say once, few or many, or leave the size out.

V gene: TRBV7-2; clone size: .; D gene: TRBD1; J gene: TRBJ2-2; CDR3 DNA: TGTGCCAGCGCAGGACAGGGGGCGCTGGGGACCGGGGAGCTGTTTTTT; CDR3 protein: CASAGQGALGTGELFF
V gene: TRBV28; clone size: .; D gene: TRBD1; J gene: TRBJ1-4; CDR3 DNA: TGTGCCAGCAGGGCTCAGGGGGTATACAATGAAAAACTGTTTTTT; CDR3 protein: CASRAQGVYNEKLFF
V gene: TRBV28; clone size: .; D gene: TRBD1; J gene: TRBJ2-7; CDR3 DNA: TGTGCCAGCAGTCCCCTCGGACAGGGTAAAACCTACGAGCAGTACTTC; CDR3 protein: CASSPLGQGKTYEQYF
V gene: TRBV4-1; clone size: .; D gene: TRBD1; J gene: TRBJ2-7; CDR3 DNA: TGCGCCAGCAGCCAGAAAGTACAACCGGGACAGGGGGCTGAGCAGTACTTC; CDR3 protein: CASSQKVQPGQGAEQYF
V gene: TRBV27; clone size: large; D gene: TRBD1; J gene: TRBJ2-7; CDR3 DNA: TGTGCCAGCAGTTACAGGGGCGGCGAGCAGTACTTC; CDR3 protein: CASSYRGGEQYF
V gene: TRBV4-2; clone size: .; D gene: .; J gene: TRBJ2-1; CDR3 DNA: TGTGCCAGCAGCTTACTCCCCCCTTTGTACAATGAGCAGTTCTTC; CDR3 protein: CASSLLPPLYNEQFF
V gene: TRBV11-3; clone size: .; D gene: .; J gene: TRBJ2-3; CDR3 DNA: TGTGCCAGCAGCTTTACACACACAGATACGCAGTATTTT; CDR3 protein: CASSFTHTDTQYF
V gene: TRBV11-2; clone size: many; D gene: TRBD1; J gene: TRBJ1-2; CDR3 DNA: TGTGCCAGCAGGTCGACAGGGACAGCGGGTGGCTACACCTTC; CDR3 protein: CASRSTGTAGGYTF
V gene: TRBV6-5; clone size: .; D gene: .; J gene: TRBJ1-2; CDR3 DNA: TGTGCCAGCAGTTACGTCGCGGGGACCTATGGCTACACCTTC; CDR3 protein: CASSYVAGTYGYTF
V gene: TRBV27; clone size: few; D gene: .; J gene: TRBJ2-7; CDR3 DNA: TGTGCCAGCAGGCCGGAGCCGTCCTACTACGAGCAGTACTTC; CDR3 protein: CASRPEPSYYEQYF
V gene: TRBV18; clone size: .; D gene: .; J gene: TRBJ1-5; CDR3 DNA: TGTGCCAGCTCACTACTATTACCAGACAGCAATCAGCCCCAGCATTTT; CDR3 protein: CASSLLLPDSNQPQHF
V gene: TRBV28; clone size: .; D gene: TRBD1; J gene: TRBJ1-1; CDR3 DNA: TGTGCCAGCAGTCCAGGGGGCCCTATGAACACTGAAGCTTTCTTT; CDR3 protein: CASSPGGPMNTEAFF
V gene: TRBV9; clone size: .; D gene: .; J gene: TRBJ2-2; CDR3 DNA: TGTGCCAGCAGCGCGGCGGTTTCCCGTCGGGCGTCCACCGGGGAGCTGTTTTTT; CDR3 protein: CASSAAVSRRASTGELFF
V gene: TRBV30; clone size: .; D gene: TRBD1; J gene: TRBJ1-4; CDR3 DNA: TGTGCCTGGAGTGGGCAGGGGGATGAAAAACTGTTTTTT; CDR3 protein: CAWSGQGDEKLFF
V gene: TRBV5-1; clone size: once; D gene: .; J gene: TRBJ2-7; CDR3 DNA: TGCGCCAGCAGCTTGAACGGCCCACCAACCTACGAGCAGTACTTC; CDR3 protein: CASSLNGPPTYEQYF
V gene: TRBV6-6; clone size: .; D gene: .; J gene: TRBJ1-3; CDR3 DNA: TGTGCCAGCAGTTATACAGACTCTGGAAACACCATATATTTT; CDR3 protein: CASSYTDSGNTIYF
V gene: TRBV5-1; clone size: few; D gene: .; J gene: TRBJ1-2; CDR3 DNA: TGCGCCAGCAGCTTGGATGGTCTTCGGGGCTACACCTTC; CDR3 protein: CASSLDGLRGYTF
V gene: TRBV27; clone size: .; D gene: TRBD2; J gene: TRBJ2-7; CDR3 DNA: TGTGCCAGCAGTTTTGGCGGGGGTTCCTACGAGCAGTACTTC; CDR3 protein: CASSFGGGSYEQYF
V gene: TRBV5-1; clone size: .; D gene: .; J gene: TRBJ2-7; CDR3 DNA: TGCGCCAGCAGCTTGGCCGCAGGTAACGCCTACGAGCAGTACTTC; CDR3 protein: CASSLAAGNAYEQYF
V gene: TRBV27; clone size: .; D gene: TRBD1; J gene: TRBJ2-1; CDR3 DNA: TGTGCCAGCAGTACGGGACAGTTAGAGCAGTTCTTC; CDR3 protein: CASSTGQLEQFF
V gene: TRBV10-1; clone size: .; D gene: TRBD2; J gene: TRBJ2-4; CDR3 DNA: TGCGCCAGCAGTGAGGGTGGCGGGGGAAACATTCAGTACTTC; CDR3 protein: CASSEGGGGNIQYF